A single sample gave rise to the 14 T cell receptor beta chains below, sequenced in a study of long-term antiretroviral therapy in people with HIV (dated by TCRdb to between 2021 and 2023). Sequencing of the TRB variable region was done with the immunoSEQ hsTCRB v3.0 assay at survey level resolution. Not all clones reach the TCRdb copy of this immuneACCESS table, which keeps in-frame sequences only. Checked studies attribute under half of the gap to unresolved V genes and leave the rest unexplained. The sample has more than 15,000 clones on record, 65% to 85% of them singletons. The top ten clones comprise around 15% of the sample. This material consisted of unsorted PBMCs, taken about 1.2 years before starting antiretroviral therapy. The receptors here all came from a man aged 25 to 40 with HIV.

This rearrangement joins TRBV4-2 to TRBJ2-2, with unresolved D. Per the germline V gene, CDR1 is LGHNA and CDR2 is YNFKEQ. V was clipped by 4 bases and J by 2 bases, with 14 bases between them. This CDR3 contains 16 residues. CDR3 DNA: TGTGCCAGCAGCCCTCAGCAGGCTTCAAACACCGGGGAGCTGTTTTTT. Protein sequence: CASSPQQASNTGELFF.

This chain links TRBV7-2 with TRBJ2-7; D remains ambiguous. V was shortened by 5 bases and J by 1 base, with 12 bases between the two germline ends. This CDR3 has 14 amino acids. Looked up from germline, CDR1 is SGHTA and CDR2 is FQGNSA. The chain's CDR3 is CASSPYVSSYEQYF. The CDR3 nucleotides read TGTGCCAGCAGCCCCTACGTCAGTTCCTACGAGCAGTACTTC.

This clone was recorded once. The chain couples TRBV7-2 to TRBJ2-1; tentatively, D is TRBD2 (5 bases). Looked up from germline, CDR1 is SGHTA and CDR2 is FQGNSA. CDR3 length: 15 amino acids. V lost 5 bases to trimming and J lost 0 bases, with 11 bases between them. The CDR3 protein is CASSTERSSYNEQFF. Written as DNA, the CDR3 is TGTGCCAGCAGCACGGAGCGGTCCTCCTACAATGAGCAGTTCTTC.

V is TRBV28 and J is TRBJ2-1; no clear D. Germline CDR1 is MDHEN and CDR2 is SYDVKM. CDR3 length: 21 amino acids. V was pared by 1 base and J by 0 bases, with 25 bases between. The CDR3 here is CASSLSMGSKGPSVSYNEQFF. The CDR3, as DNA: TGTGCCAGCAGTTTATCTATGGGTTCCAAAGGCCCGTCGGTCTCCTACAATGAGCAGTTCTTC. The full variable domain, completed using reference TRBV28 and TRBJ2-1, is DVKVTQSSRYLVKRTGEKVFLECVQDMDHENMFWYRQDPGLGLRLIYFSYDVKMKEKGDIPEGYSVSREKKERFSLILESASTNQTSMYLCASSLSMGSKGPSVSYNEQFFGPGTRLTVL.

The chain has TRBV7-3 and TRBJ2-2, with 10 nucleotides matching TRBD2. Germline V gene data show CDR1 as SGHTA and CDR2 as FQGTGA. The J segment lost 7 bases and the V segment lost 5 bases, leaving 16 bases of the junction unmatched. CDR3 size: 18 residues. The CDR3 DNA reads TGTGCCAGCAGCGCCTTGGTAACTAGCGGGGCCCTGAGCGGGGAGCTGTTTTTT. This sequence encodes CASSALVTSGALSGELFF.

V is TRBV15 and J is TRBJ2-3; no clear D gene. V was pared by 1 base and J by 2 bases, with 7 bases between. Germline values: CDR1 LNHNV, CDR2 YYDKDF (reference sequence). The CDR3 is 14 residues long. CDR3 coding DNA: TGTGCCACCAGCAGAGCCGGTCCCACAGATACGCAGTATTTT. Translated: CATSRAGPTDTQYF.

By share of the sample, this clone is medium-sized. The rearrangement joins TRBV6-1 to TRBJ1-2; D might be TRBD1 (5 bases). CDR3 size: 12 residues. Trimming left V 6 bases short and J 3 bases short, with 8 bases between. Germline CDR1 MNHNS, CDR2 SASEGT. The CDR3 here is CASRGGDYGYTF. The DNA for the CDR3 is TGTGCCAGCAGGGGGGGAGACTATGGCTACACCTTC.

V is TRBV7-2 and J is TRBJ2-7, with D unresolved. Germline CDR1 is SGHTA and CDR2 is FQGNSA. CDR3 length equals 13 residues. Trimming pared 7 bases from V and 7 bases from J, leaving 17 bases between. CDR3 sequence reads: CASTFYLSEEQYF. The CDR3 DNA sequence: TGTGCCAGCACCTTCTATCTTTCCGAGGAGCAGTACTTC.

For the CDR3, the DNA is TGTGCCAGCAGCTCCACGGTACTAGCGGGAGGCACCGGGGAGCTGTTTTTT. This translates into CASSSTVLAGGTGELFF. The chain employs TRBV5-4 and TRBJ2-2; 12 nucleotides align to TRBD2. Losses at the gene ends were 3 bases for V and 4 bases for J; bases not matched to a gene: 7. Germline lookup yields CDR1 SGHNT and CDR2 YYREEE (reference sequence). CDR3 size: 17 residues.

On this clone itself: The conserved phenylalanine or tryptophan is not found at the CDR3 terminus, so this likely reflects a read error. Because the CDR3's place on the DNA is in doubt, the DNA is left out and the CDR3 is given as listed by TCRdb. The chain carries TRBV21-1 and TRBJ2-7; the D call in the table, TRBD1, was not verified against the DNA. TRBV21-1 is reported as a pseudogene. The CDR3 extends over 9 residues, inclusive of both ends. The CDR3 protein is CASRRTGER.

The genes are TRBV27 and TRBJ2-7; 9 bases align to TRBD2. The CDR3 runs to 15 residues. Germline V lookup: CDR1 MNHEY, CDR2 SMNVEV (reference sequence). The trim removed 2 bases at V and 4 bases at J, leaving 6 bases unmatched. CDR3 amino acids: CASSLQGGGAYEQYF. The DNA for the CDR3 is TGTGCCAGCAGTTTACAGGGCGGGGGGGCTTACGAGCAGTACTTC.

The chain employs TRBV7-9 and TRBJ2-1; 8 nucleotides agree with TRBD1. The V and J ends lost 11 bases and 5 bases, in that order; junction bases with no gene match: 11. The CDR3 is 14 amino acids. Germline CDR1 reads SEHNR; CDR2 reads FQNEAQ (reference sequence). This chain's CDR3 is CAPGQGASDNEQFF. Written as DNA, the CDR3 is TGTGCCCCGGGGCAGGGGGCGTCGGACAATGAGCAGTTCTTC.

The CDR3 is CASSVADRVSGNTIYF. CDR3 nucleotide sequence: TGTGCCAGCAGCGTAGCTGACAGGGTGTCTGGAAACACCATATATTTT. This chain uses TRBV9 with TRBJ1-3, with TRBD1 identical over 7 bases. CDR1 and CDR2 from the germline V gene are SGDLS and YYNGEE. Trimming removed 0 bases from V and 1 base from J; junction bases left unmatched: 4. CDR3 length: 16 amino acids.

The J gene is TRBJ2-4, the V gene TRBV2, with D possibly being TRBD1 or TRBD2 (7 bases each). V was cut by 10 bases and J by 6 bases, with 22 bases left in between. This CDR3 region has 15 residues. Germline V gene data show CDR1 as SNHLY and CDR2 as FYNNEI. The CDR3 DNA follows: TGTGCCACCCCGGCACAGGGAGGGGGCGGAAACATTCAGTACTTC. Its translation is CATPAQGGGGNIQYF.